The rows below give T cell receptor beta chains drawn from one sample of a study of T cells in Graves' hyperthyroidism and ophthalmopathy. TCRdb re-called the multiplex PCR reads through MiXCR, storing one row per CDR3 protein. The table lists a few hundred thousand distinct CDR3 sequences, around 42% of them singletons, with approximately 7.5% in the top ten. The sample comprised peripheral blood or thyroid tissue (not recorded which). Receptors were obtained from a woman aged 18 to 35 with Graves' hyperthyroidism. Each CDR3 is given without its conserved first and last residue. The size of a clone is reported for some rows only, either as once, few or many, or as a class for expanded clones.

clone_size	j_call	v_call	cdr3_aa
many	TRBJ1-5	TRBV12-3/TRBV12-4	ASSFWSSGGNNQPQH
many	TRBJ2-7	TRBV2	ASSEGTTFYEQY
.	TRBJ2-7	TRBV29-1	SSLDGTGSYEQY
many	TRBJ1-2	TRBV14	ASSQVPGYGYT
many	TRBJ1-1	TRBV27	ASSLGREAEAF
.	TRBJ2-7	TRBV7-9	ASSLVTSPLPGNEQY
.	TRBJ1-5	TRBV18	ASSPGSPVSQPQH
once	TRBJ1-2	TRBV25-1	ASSSGGAGYGYT
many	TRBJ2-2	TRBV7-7	ASSLRLETNTGELF
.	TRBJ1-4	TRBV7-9	ASSSRAPETNEKLF
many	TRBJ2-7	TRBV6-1	ASEGQGWSYEQY
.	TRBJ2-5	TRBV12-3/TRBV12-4	ASSFREQGNVD
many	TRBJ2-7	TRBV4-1	ASSAQGATTYEQY
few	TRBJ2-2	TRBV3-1	ASSLGLAVTGELF
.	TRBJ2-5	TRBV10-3	AISGGDEAQY
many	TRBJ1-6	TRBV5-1	ASSPVQGLYNSPLH
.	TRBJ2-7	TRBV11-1	ASSYSGSFNEQY
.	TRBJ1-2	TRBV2	ASSSQATWGYGYT
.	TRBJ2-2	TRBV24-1	ATSDWGARVELF
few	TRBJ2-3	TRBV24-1	ATSDFRGGLGTQY
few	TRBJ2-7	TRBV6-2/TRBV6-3	ASGSFGEQY
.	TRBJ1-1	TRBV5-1	ASGLTANTEAF
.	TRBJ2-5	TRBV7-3	ASSYQVLGQETQY
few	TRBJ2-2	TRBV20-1	SASKRTNTGELF
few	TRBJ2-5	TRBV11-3	ASHESGRETQY
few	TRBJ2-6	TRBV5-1	ASSSQTGRGLSGANVLT
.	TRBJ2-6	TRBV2	ASRRTGGISGANVLT
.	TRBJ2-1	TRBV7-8	ASSLGNNEQF
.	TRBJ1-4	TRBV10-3	AISPRGGDEKLF
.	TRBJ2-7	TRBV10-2	ASSETYYEQY
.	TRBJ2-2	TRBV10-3	AISLYTNTGELF
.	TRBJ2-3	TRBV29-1	STPEGLGRTDTQY
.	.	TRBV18	ASSPIAGGYEQF
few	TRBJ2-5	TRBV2	ARGRGEETQY
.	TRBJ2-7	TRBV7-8	ASSLVGRTSGGSYEQY
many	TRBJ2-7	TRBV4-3	ASSQDRHGGYEQY
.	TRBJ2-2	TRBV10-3	AISESVPSNTGELF
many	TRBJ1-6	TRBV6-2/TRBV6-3	ASSLRQLDNSPLH
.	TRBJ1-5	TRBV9	ASSPGGTATHQPQH
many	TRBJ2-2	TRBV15	ATSKERKRDSNTGELF